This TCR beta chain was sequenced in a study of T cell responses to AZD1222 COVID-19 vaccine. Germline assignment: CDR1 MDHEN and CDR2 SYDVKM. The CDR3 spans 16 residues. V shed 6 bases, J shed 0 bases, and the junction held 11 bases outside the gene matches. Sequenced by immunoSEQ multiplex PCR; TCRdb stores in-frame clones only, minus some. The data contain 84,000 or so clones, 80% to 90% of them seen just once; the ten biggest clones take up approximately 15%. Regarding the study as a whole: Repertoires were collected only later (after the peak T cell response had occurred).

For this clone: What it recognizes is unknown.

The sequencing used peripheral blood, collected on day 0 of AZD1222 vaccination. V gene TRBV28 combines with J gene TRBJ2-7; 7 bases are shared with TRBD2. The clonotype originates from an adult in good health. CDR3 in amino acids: CASSPYSSGHSYEQYF. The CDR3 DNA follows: TGTGCCAGCAGCCCCTATTCTAGCGGACACTCCTACGAGCAGTACTTC.